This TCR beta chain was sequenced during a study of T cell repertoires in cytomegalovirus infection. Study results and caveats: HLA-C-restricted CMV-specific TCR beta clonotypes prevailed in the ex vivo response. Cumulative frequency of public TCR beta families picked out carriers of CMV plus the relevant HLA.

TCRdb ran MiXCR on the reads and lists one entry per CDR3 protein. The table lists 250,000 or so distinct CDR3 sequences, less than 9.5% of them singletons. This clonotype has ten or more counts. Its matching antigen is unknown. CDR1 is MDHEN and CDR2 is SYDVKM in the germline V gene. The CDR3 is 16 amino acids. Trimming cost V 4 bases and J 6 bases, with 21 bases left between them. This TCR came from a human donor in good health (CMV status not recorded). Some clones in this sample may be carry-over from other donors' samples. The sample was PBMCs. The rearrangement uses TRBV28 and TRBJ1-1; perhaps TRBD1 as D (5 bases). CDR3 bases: TGTGCCAGCAGTTCCCTGGAGGGGACGTCGTTCCCTGAAGCTTTCTTT. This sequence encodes CASSSLEGTSFPEAFF. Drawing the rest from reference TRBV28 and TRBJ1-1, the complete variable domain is DVKVTQSSRYLVKRTGEKVFLECVQDMDHENMFWYRQDPGLGLRLIYFSYDVKMKEKGDIPEGYSVSREKKERFSLILESASTNQTSMYLCASSSLEGTSFPEAFFGQGTRLTVV.